The following is a T cell receptor (beta chain) sequence with its context. The PCR had 60 Vbeta and 13 Jbeta primers. Data came from immunoSEQ multiplex PCR; TCRdb stores just in-frame clones and leaves some out. The profile shows about 150,000 clones, approximately 80% of them singletons. The CDR3 is 14 amino acids. V was clipped by 4 bases and J by 2 bases; unmatched bases: 4. Germline V CDR1 and CDR2: SGHDT, YYEEEE. The data derive from a study of cytomegalovirus exposure and HLA in healthy donors. The rearrangement uses TRBV5-6 and TRBJ1-2; TRBD1 matches 8 bases. The source of this sequence is a woman between 50 and 59 years old in good health and CMV-seropositive. Material for sequencing was PBMCs. Here the CDR3 reads CASSTGQENYGYTF. The CDR3 DNA follows: TGTGCCAGCAGCACGGGACAGGAAAACTATGGCTACACCTTC.